This is a list of T cell receptor beta chains from one sample in a study of T cell changes during pregnancy in multiple sclerosis. Libraries were prepared by immunoSEQ multiplex PCR; TCRdb keeps only in-frame clonotypes and omits some of them. Of approximately 100,000 clones listed, 85% to 95% are singletons. Sequenced material: peripheral blood, taken in the second trimester of pregnancy. These receptors all come from a female donor with multiple sclerosis, enrolled in a pregnancy study. CDR3s include the opening cysteine and the closing phenylalanine or tryptophan. A D gene is named only where the DNA matches it firmly. Clone size appears in some rows only: once, few, many, or a class for an expanded clone.

d_call	v_call	j_call	clone_size	cdr3_aa	cdr3_nt
.	TRBV15	TRBJ1-2	.	CATSRGGRETGYTF	TGTGCCACCAGCAGGGGGGGGAGGGAAACTGGCTACACCTTC
TRBD1	TRBV6-1	TRBJ2-3	.	CASSAPGTGTAATQYF	TGTGCCAGCAGTGCCCCCGGGACAGGGACGGCAGCTACGCAGTATTTT
.	TRBV9	TRBJ2-1	.	CASSAAGGGLYNEQFF	TGTGCCAGCAGCGCGGCCGGAGGGGGCCTCTACAATGAGCAGTTCTTC
.	TRBV4-1	TRBJ1-2	.	CASSQETPGGGWGYGYTF	TGCGCCAGCAGCCAAGAAACCCCAGGAGGCGGATGGGGCTATGGCTACACCTTC
TRBD1	TRBV28	TRBJ1-1	.	CATWTGSKNTEAFF	TGTGCCACTTGGACAGGGTCGAAGAACACTGAAGCTTTCTTT
.	TRBV21-1	TRBJ1-2	.	CASSKVVRLANYGYTF	TGTGCCAGCAGCAAAGTCGTCAGGCTTGCTAACTATGGCTACACCTTC
TRBD1	TRBV19	TRBJ2-6	.	CASSTAPGTGTSGANVLTF	TGTGCCAGTAGTACCGCGCCGGGGACAGGGACCTCTGGGGCCAACGTCCTGACTTTC
TRBD1	TRBV5-1	TRBJ2-3	once	CASSLGQGNSDTQYF	TGCGCCAGCAGCTTGGGACAGGGTAATTCAGATACGCAGTATTTT
TRBD2	TRBV2	TRBJ2-6	.	CASLLAGDSGANVLTF	TGTGCCAGCCTCCTAGCGGGAGACTCTGGGGCCAACGTCCTGACTTTC
TRBD1	TRBV7-9	TRBJ2-1	.	CASSSPDRRNNEQFF	TGTGCCAGCAGCTCCCCGGACAGGAGGAACAATGAGCAGTTCTTC
TRBD1	TRBV30	TRBJ1-1	few	CAWGDRDKPEAFF	TGTGCCTGGGGGGACAGGGACAAGCCTGAAGCTTTCTTT
.	TRBV28	TRBJ2-1	.	CASSSVAVLPFF	TGTGCCAGCAGTTCAGTGGCGGTGCTTCCGTTCTTC
.	TRBV18	TRBJ1-1	once	CASSPGGRMNTEAFF	TGTGCCAGCTCACCGGGGGGACGGATGAACACTGAAGCTTTCTTT
.	TRBV19	TRBJ1-5	.	CASSTEASGQPQHF	TGTGCCAGTAGTACCGAAGCGAGCGGTCAGCCCCAGCATTTT
.	TRBV19	TRBJ2-1	.	CASSILRGNEQFF	TGTGCCAGTAGTATATTGAGGGGGAATGAGCAGTTCTTC
TRBD1	TRBV6-1	TRBJ1-5	.	CASSEAGTGSQPQHF	TGTGCCAGCAGTGAAGCGGGGACAGGGAGCCAGCCCCAGCATTTT
.	TRBV29-1	TRBJ2-5	.	CSVEYGETQYF	TGCAGCGTTGAGTACGGGGAGACCCAGTACTTC
TRBD1	TRBV19	TRBJ1-4	.	CASSIRSGGDEKLFF	TGTGCCAGTAGTATTAGGTCAGGGGGAGATGAAAAACTGTTTTTT
.	TRBV7-2	TRBJ1-1	.	CASSLAGTMNTEAFF	TGTGCCAGCAGCTTAGCCGGGACAATGAACACTGAAGCTTTCTTT
.	TRBV28	TRBJ2-2	.	CASSLSGRNTGELFF	TGTGCCAGCAGTTTAAGCGGCAGAAACACCGGGGAGCTGTTTTTT
.	TRBV30	TRBJ2-2	.	CAWSVLWGLGNTGELFF	TGTGCCTGGAGTGTACTTTGGGGACTGGGGAACACCGGGGAGCTGTTTTTT
TRBD1	TRBV7-2	TRBJ2-5	once	CASSSRTGWIETQYF	TGTGCCAGCAGCTCCCGGACAGGATGGATCGAGACCCAGTACTTC
TRBD1	TRBV27	TRBJ2-7	.	CASSFLQGARQGYEQYF	TGTGCCAGCAGTTTCTTGCAGGGGGCTCGCCAAGGATACGAGCAGTACTTC
.	TRBV7-3	TRBJ2-2	.	CASRGPGTGELFF	TGTGCCAGCAGGGGCCCCGGCACCGGGGAGCTGTTTTTT
TRBD1	TRBV15	TRBJ2-2	.	CATSRDIPGTGRTGELFF	TGTGCCACCAGCAGAGATATTCCCGGGACAGGCCGAACCGGGGAGCTGTTTTTT
.	TRBV18	TRBJ1-1	.	CASSPTTVKGTEAFF	TGTGCCAGCTCACCTACAACAGTGAAGGGGACTGAAGCTTTCTTT
.	TRBV11-2	TRBJ1-2	.	CASSLESNYGYTF	TGTGCCAGCAGCTTAGAGAGTAACTATGGCTACACCTTC
TRBD2	TRBV5-4	TRBJ2-1	.	CASSPRPGTSGGRGNEQFF	TGTGCCAGCAGCCCACGTCCCGGGACTAGCGGGGGTAGGGGCAATGAGCAGTTCTTC
.	TRBV11-2	TRBJ2-3	.	CASSFGQTDTQYF	TGTGCCAGCAGCTTTGGACAGACAGATACGCAGTATTTT
TRBD2	TRBV6-4	TRBJ2-1	.	CASSDSSGRASEQFF	TGTGCCAGCAGTGACAGCAGCGGGAGGGCCAGTGAGCAGTTCTTC